The 9 T cell receptor beta chains listed next were all sequenced from one sample in a study of blood T cell repertoires in COVID-19. Measured with immunoSEQ multiplex PCR; TCRdb has only the in-frame clones, and not every one. Of a few hundred thousand clones in the sample, around 86% are singletons; the top ten hold less than 8%. The sample comprised PBMCs or T cells enriched from blood (not recorded which). These receptor sequences come from a man aged 25 to 45 in a cohort exposed to, infected with or recovered from COVID-19 (not recorded which).

J is TRBJ1-2 and V is TRBV29-1; D is uncertain. The length of the CDR3 is 16 residues. The germline V and J ends were trimmed by 6 bases and 8 bases, with 28 bases remaining between them. From germline, CDR1 is SQVTM and CDR2 ANQGSEA. The CDR3 DNA is TGCAGCGTAGACCCGCCCGTAGACGGCCCCTTGGGCGGCTACACCTTC. Its translation: CSVDPPVDGPLGGYTF.

The chain has TRBV3-1 (or the pseudogene TRBV3-2) and TRBJ1-2; 8 bases line up with TRBD1. The CDR3 is made up of 18 amino acids. V dropped 4 bases and J dropped 4; count of bases not matched to a gene: 17. From germline, CDR1 is LGHDT and CDR2 YNNKEL (reference sequence). The CDR3 nucleotides are TGTGCCAGCAGCCCGCGGGGACAGGTACTTGGCCAAGGCTATGGCTACACCTTC. As protein: CASSPRGQVLGQGYGYTF.

The chain has TRBV28 and TRBJ2-5; D is uncertain. V dropped 5 bases and J dropped 0 bases, with 7 bases sitting between them. The CDR3 spans 13 residues. In germline, CDR1 is MDHEN, CDR2 SYDVKM. The CDR3 bases are TGTGCCAGCAGTGTCAACAACCAAGAGACCCAGTACTTC. This sequence encodes CASSVNNQETQYF.

The chain joins TRBV5-4 to TRBJ2-1; 9 nucleotides line up with TRBD2. V trimming: 0 bases; J trimming: 4 bases; junction bases outside the gene matches: 8. From germline, CDR1 is SGHNT and CDR2 YYREEE (reference sequence). The CDR3 has 17 amino acids. This chain's CDR3 is CASSLEPGLAKYNEQFF. The CDR3 nucleotides read TGTGCCAGCAGCTTGGAGCCAGGACTAGCGAAATACAATGAGCAGTTCTTC.

The rearrangement uses TRBV11-2 and TRBJ1-4, with 8 bases identical to TRBD1. The CDR3 spans 15 residues. After removal of 5 bases from V and 2 bases from J, the junction contained 4 bases not matched to a gene. From germline, CDR1 is SGHAT and CDR2 FQNNGV. The CDR3 DNA is TGTGCCAGCAGCCGCCCAGGGGGCACTAATGAAAAACTGTTTTTT. Its protein is CASSRPGGTNEKLFF.

The chain employs TRBV7-2 and TRBJ2-1, with 13 nucleotides matching TRBD2. Germline-derived CDR1 and CDR2 are SGHTA and FQGNSA. The V segment lost 7 bases and the J segment 4 bases; nucleotides outside the gene matches: 4. CDR3 size: 15 residues. The CDR3: CASILTSGRYNEQFF. The CDR3 DNA reads as TGTGCCAGCATCTTGACTAGCGGGAGGTACAATGAGCAGTTCTTC.

The chain couples TRBV28 to TRBJ1-1; a weak D match, TRBD1 (6 bases). The CDR3 consists of 14 residues. V lost 6 bases and J 2 bases, leaving 13 bases between the germline ends. In germline, CDR1 is MDHEN, CDR2 SYDVKM. CDR3 in amino acids: CASRVTGRNTEAFF. CDR3 nucleotides: TGTGCCAGCAGGGTGACAGGAAGAAACACTGAAGCTTTCTTT.

The chain links TRBV27 to TRBJ2-5, with 10 nucleotides matching TRBD1. This CDR3 has 13 amino acids. J lost 5 bases, V lost 8 bases, and 5 bases had no gene match. The V gene's germline CDR1 is MNHEY and CDR2 SMNVEV (reference sequence). The CDR3 nucleotides are TGTGCCAGCTCCGGGACAGGGGTTGAGACCCAGTACTTC. Translation: CASSGTGVETQYF.

This clone has a single count. The chain combines TRBV20-1 with TRBJ2-7; 7 bases line up with TRBD2. Trimming took 3 bases from V and 6 from J; bases not matched to a gene: 17. Germline CDR1 and CDR2: DFQATT and SNEGSKA (reference sequence). This CDR3 comprises 16 residues. The CDR3 protein is CSASNTRTSHKGEQYF. CDR3 nucleotides: TGCAGTGCTAGTAATACTCGGACTAGTCATAAAGGCGAGCAGTACTTC.